This T cell receptor (beta chain) comes out of a study of regulatory T cells in long-lasting Graves disease. Study-level findings and limits: Persistent patients had a count of shared public clonotypes (around 2,700) that exceeded that of new patients (approximately 1,000).

The TCR beta library used iRepertoire HTBI primers with Arm-PCR amplification of CDR3. TCRdb ran MiXCR on the multiplex PCR reads and lists one entry per CDR3 protein. The sample lists a few hundred thousand distinct CDR3 sequences, approximately 15% seen once, with roughly a tenth in the top ten. A note on this clonotype: Its target is unknown.

Time point in this sample: newly diagnosed GD, antithyroid drugs for less than 3 months. The TCR library used RNA extracted from PBMCs. The patients included were those that came from an endocrinology department in Xi'an, China. These same records also appear under a second study, on T cells in Graves' hyperthyroidism and ophthalmopathy. That study adds: Carried out on the TCR CDR3, a first-round RT-PCR used the HTBI primer set.

This receptor was taken from a man in his thirties or forties with Graves disease. The sample here was peripheral blood mononuclear cells (PBMCs), taken at new diagnosis, from a patient treated with antithyroid drugs.

The CDR3 loop is CASNPGTSGSNIQYF. DNA of the CDR3: TGTGCCAGCAATCCTGGGACTAGCGGGAGCAACATTCAGTACTTC. This rearrangement joins TRBV27 to TRBJ2-4; 14 bases line up with TRBD2. In germline, CDR1 is MNHEY, CDR2 SMNVEV (reference sequence). V shed 7 bases, J shed 7 bases, and the junction held 6 bases outside the gene matches. This CDR3 region has 15 residues.